The rows below give T cell receptor beta chains drawn from one sample of a study of CD8 T cells in Susac syndrome. MiXCR, run by TCRdb on the immunoSEQ multiplex PCR reads, gives a single entry per CDR3 protein. The data show about 300,000 distinct CDR3 sequences, with 75% to 85% seen just once and around 0.21% held by the top ten. The sequenced sample consisted of CD8+ T cells from PBMCs. Receptors originate from a human donor with multiple sclerosis. The CDR3 runs from the conserved cysteine through the conserved F or W. Fields, in order: V gene, D gene, J gene, clone size, CDR3 protein, CDR3 DNA. D genes are given only for firm matches. Part of the rows lack a size; the others show once, few, many or a class for expanded clones.

>TRBV19|.|TRBJ2-7|.
CASSRWSDDYEQYF
TGTGCCAGTAGTCGTTGGTCTGACGACTACGAGCAGTACTTC
>TRBV9|TRBD2|TRBJ2-3|.
CASSVDGRTSGPTSTDTQYF
TGTGCCAGCAGCGTGGATGGGAGGACTAGCGGGCCCACTAGCACAGATACGCAGTATTTT
>TRBV10-2|.|TRBJ1-5|.
CASSEMTDSQPQHF
TGCGCCAGCAGTGAAATGACAGATAGTCAGCCCCAGCATTTT
>TRBV30|TRBD2|TRBJ2-7|.
CAWGPGTSGRRFYEQYF
TGTGCCTGGGGCCCTGGGACTAGCGGGAGGCGTTTCTACGAGCAGTACTTC
>TRBV11-3|.|TRBJ2-1|once
CASSSRLGPYNEQFF
TGTGCCAGCAGCTCTCGACTAGGTCCCTACAATGAGCAGTTCTTC
>TRBV6-2/TRBV6-3|.|TRBJ2-3|once
CASSYNGNPTDTQYF
TGTGCCAGCAGTTATAACGGGAACCCCACAGATACGCAGTATTTT
>TRBV19|.|TRBJ2-7|.
CASSIHRASPDEQYF
TGTGCCAGTAGTATCCACCGGGCCAGCCCCGACGAGCAGTACTTC
>TRBV19|.|TRBJ1-1|.
CASSIGTGNTEAFF
TGTGCCAGTAGTATAGGGACGGGGAACACTGAAGCTTTCTTT
>TRBV28|.|TRBJ2-3|.
CASSLLVAGLTTDTQYF
TGTGCCAGCAGTTTACTGGTTGCAGGGTTGACGACAGATACGCAGTATTTT
>TRBV4-1|TRBD1|TRBJ1-2|once
CASSQGDRGEGGYTF
TGCGCCAGCAGCCAGGGGGACAGGGGAGAAGGGGGCTACACCTTC